This T cell receptor beta chain comes out of a study of monozygotic twins with inflammatory bowel disease. A word on this clonotype: What it binds is unknown.

Points from the study as a whole: Distinction of different T cell subtypes was not possible. Backing was not found for a single strong signal or clonotype associated with IBD.

Germline V CDR1 and CDR2: SGHRS, YFSETQ. The CDR3 extends over 15 amino acids. TCRdb reprocessed the 5' RACE reads and reports one entry per CDR3 protein, with no DNA. The sample data list a few hundred thousand distinct CDR3 sequences. This sequence joins TRBV5-1 and TRBJ1-5; TCRdb calls TRBD1, which cannot be checked without DNA. The receptor was isolated from a human donor with ulcerative colitis or Crohn's disease, or a healthy co-twin of an affected twin (not recorded which). Sequencing used blood. This CDR3 is CASSLEGQAYQPQHF. Together with reference TRBV5-1 and TRBJ1-5, the CDR3 gives the full variable domain: KAGVTQTPRYLIKTRGQQVTLSCSPISGHRSVSWYQQTPGQGLQFLFEYFSETQRNKGNFPGRFSGRQFSNSRSEMNVSTLELGDSALYLCASSLEGQAYQPQHFGDGTRLSIL.